This TCR beta chain was retrieved from a study of blood T cell repertoires in COVID-19. The table came from immunoSEQ multiplex PCR; TCRdb's copy has only in-frame clones and leaves some out. This sample has around 460,000 clones, with roughly 90% found just once. Trimming took off 1 base at V and 9 bases at J, with 10 bases between the two ends. Germline V gene lookup returns CDR1 LNHNV and CDR2 YYDKDF (reference sequence). The CDR3 is 14 residues long. The source is a man aged 18-30 years with COVID-19, enrolled during active disease. The V call is TRBV15, the J call TRBJ1-6; D gene uncertain. Sequencing was carried out using peripheral blood. Here the CDR3 DNA reads TGTGCCACCAGCAGAGCGAGAGGGTTTTCACCCCTCCACTTT. Amino acids: CATSRARGFSPLHF.